This TCR beta chain derives from a study of kidney transplant recipient with SARS-CoV-2 infection. TCRdb re-analysed the reads in MiXCR, keeping a single row per CDR3 protein. The data hold 200,000 to 300,000 distinct CDR3 sequences, with under 35% observed a single time. Per the germline V gene, CDR1 is DFQATT and CDR2 is SNEGSKA (reference sequence). V lost 5 bases and J lost 2; bases outside the gene matches: 2. This CDR3 has 13 residues. This clonotype was detected ten times or more. The clonotype was recovered from a male patient aged 30 to 39 who had COVID-19 and was a kidney transplant recipient. The graft donor may be the source of some T cells. The gene calls are TRBV20-1 and TRBJ2-3, with 9 bases matching TRBD2. This specimen consisted of a blood sample, obtained at baseline and on roughly day 110 from a kidney transplant recipient. CDR3 DNA sequence: TGCAGTGCTCCTAGCGGGGTCACAGATACGCAGTATTTT. Translated: CSAPSGVTDTQYF.